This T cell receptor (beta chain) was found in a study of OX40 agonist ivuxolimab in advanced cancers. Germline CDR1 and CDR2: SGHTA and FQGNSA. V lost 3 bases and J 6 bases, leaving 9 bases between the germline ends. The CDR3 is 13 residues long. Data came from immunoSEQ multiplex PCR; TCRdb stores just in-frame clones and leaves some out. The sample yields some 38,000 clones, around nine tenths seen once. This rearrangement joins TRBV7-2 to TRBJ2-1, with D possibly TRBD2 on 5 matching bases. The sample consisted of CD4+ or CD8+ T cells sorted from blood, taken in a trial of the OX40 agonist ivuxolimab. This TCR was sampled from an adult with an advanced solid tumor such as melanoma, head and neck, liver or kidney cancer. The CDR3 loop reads CASSFGRGNEQFF. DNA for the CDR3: TGTGCCAGCAGCTTTGGTCGGGGCAATGAGCAGTTCTTC. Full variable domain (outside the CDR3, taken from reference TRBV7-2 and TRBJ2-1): GAGVSQSPSNKVTEKGKDVELRCDPISGHTALYWYRQSLGQGLEFLIYFQGNSAPDKSGLPSDRFSAERTGGSVSTLTIQRTQQEDSAVYLCASSFGRGNEQFFGPGTRLTVL.